This section outlines one T cell receptor (beta chain) sequence together with its context. This entry comes from a study of CD8 T cells in Susac syndrome. CD8+ and CD4+ T cells from blood underwent TCR beta sequencing. In contrast to the negatively isolated CD8+ and CD4+ T cells, TEMRA cells were FACS-enriched. Random hexamers were used to reverse transcribe an amount of roughly 0.5 to 1 ug RNA. TCRdb reprocessed the immunoSEQ multiplex PCR reads via MiXCR and lists one record per CDR3 protein. The sample lists roughly 140,000 distinct CDR3 sequences, roughly 94% occurring once. CDR3 size: 18 residues. V was clipped by 1 base and J by 0 bases, with 15 bases between them.

The sequenced sample consisted of CD8+ T cells from PBMCs. The chain has TRBV23-1 and TRBJ2-2; D is perhaps TRBD2 (5 bases). TRBV23-1 is designated an ORF whose function remains uncertain. The sequence was collected from a human donor in good health. CDR3: CASSQYRPERTNTGELFF. CDR3 bases: TGCGCCAGCAGTCAATATCGTCCTGAGCGGACGAACACCGGGGAGCTGTTTTTT.